The 3 T cell receptor beta chains below come from one sample, sequenced in a study of regulatory T cells in long-lasting Graves disease. Relying on iRepertoire HTBI primers and Arm-PCR of CDR3 regions, the team built TCR beta libraries. One entry per CDR3 protein, called by TCRdb with MiXCR from the multiplex PCR reads. In the table there are approximately 310,000 distinct CDR3 sequences, 18% of which are singletons. Specified time point: newly diagnosed GD, antithyroid drugs for less than 3 months. PBMC RNA was the source of the TCR library. The input for sequencing was peripheral blood mononuclear cells (PBMCs), taken at new diagnosis, from a patient treated with antithyroid drugs. The receptors were gathered from a female donor with Graves disease.

This clonotype was seen at least ten times. This chain links TRBV19 with TRBJ2-7; TRBD1 matches 7 bases. With V trimmed by 5 bases and J by 6 bases, 7 bases remained unmatched. This CDR3 comprises 13 residues. From germline, CDR1 is LNHDA and CDR2 SQIVND (reference sequence). The CDR3 loop reads CASSPNDRVEQYF. The CDR3 DNA is TGTGCCAGTAGTCCCAACGACAGGGTCGAGCAGTACTTC.

The table lists this clonotype with many counts. The chain is built from TRBV28 and TRBJ1-1; TRBD1 is a possible D gene (6 bases). CDR3 length: 15 residues. Germline CDR1 MDHEN, CDR2 SYDVKM. The germline V and J ends were trimmed by 5 bases and 1 base, with 14 bases remaining between them. Here the CDR3 reads CASSDATGPNTEAFF. The CDR3 nucleotides read TGTGCCAGCAGTGATGCGACAGGCCCGAACACTGAAGCTTTCTTT. The entire variable domain, with the rest obtained from reference TRBV28 and TRBJ1-1, is as follows: DVKVTQSSRYLVKRTGEKVFLECVQDMDHENMFWYRQDPGLGLRLIYFSYDVKMKEKGDIPEGYSVSREKKERFSLILESASTNQTSMYLCASSDATGPNTEAFFGQGTRLTVV.

This clonotype was detected ten times or more. The rearrangement uses TRBV15 and TRBJ2-1; no definite D call. From germline, CDR1 is LNHNV and CDR2 YYDKDF (reference sequence). The CDR3 is 14 residues long. V was cut by 4 bases and J by 3 bases, with 10 bases left in between. CDR3 loop: CATSTQHFYNEQFF. For the CDR3, the DNA is TGTGCCACCAGCACTCAACACTTCTACAATGAGCAGTTCTTC.